The 10 T cell receptor beta chains below all came from one sample that was sequenced in a study of early stage breast cancer tumors. The data were produced by immunoSEQ multiplex PCR, yet TCRdb's version contains in-frame clones alone and is incomplete. Of about 72,000 clones listed, 65% to 80% are singletons. Sequenced material: blood. Receptors originate from a person aged 55 to 75 with breast cancer.

The rearrangement joins TRBV29-1 to TRBJ1-2; no definite D call. Germline V gives CDR1 SQVTM, CDR2 ANQGSEA. This CDR3 spans 14 amino acids. The ends were cut back, 0 bases at V and 8 bases at J, with 16 bases in the middle. This chain's CDR3 is CSVEDREGLRGYTF. CDR3 nucleotide sequence: TGCAGCGTTGAAGATCGCGAAGGGTTGCGGGGCTACACCTTC.

The chain carries TRBV15 and TRBJ1-5; 9 bases align to TRBD1. The J segment lost 5 bases and the V segment lost 0 bases, leaving 5 bases of the junction unmatched. The CDR3 spans 16 residues. CDR1 is LNHNV and CDR2 is YYDKDF in the germline V gene (reference sequence). CDR3 coding DNA: TGTGCCACCAGCAGAGACATCTGGACAGGGGATCAGCCCCAGCATTTT. Amino acid sequence: CATSRDIWTGDQPQHF.

The table lists this clone with a count of one. This chain uses TRBV19 with TRBJ2-5, with D possibly being TRBD1 or TRBD2 (5 bases each). This CDR3 comprises 13 residues. Trimming cost V 8 bases and J 5 bases, with 15 bases left between them. Germline CDR1 and CDR2: LNHDA and SQIVND (reference sequence). The CDR3 DNA reads TGTGCCAGTTCGACCGGGGCCGGGGAGACCCAGTACTTC. Residues: CASSTGAGETQYF.

This clone was counted a few times. The chain is built from TRBV7-9 and TRBJ2-1; the D is unclear. Trimming shortened V by 5 bases and J by 6 bases, and 11 bases separated the two germline ends. Germline V lookup: CDR1 SEHNR, CDR2 FQNEAQ (reference sequence). The CDR3 consists of 13 residues. CDR3 loop: CASSLGRSNEQFF. DNA of the CDR3: TGTGCCAGCAGCCTTGGGCGGAGCAATGAGCAGTTCTTC.

V and J are TRBV6-1 and TRBJ2-3, with a tentative D call TRBD2 (6 bases). V dropped 2 bases and J dropped 4 bases, with 13 bases sitting between them. This CDR3 region has 15 residues. CDR1 is MNHNS, CDR2 SASEGT, per germline. CDR3 loop: CASSENWRGADTQYF. The DNA of the CDR3 is TGTGCCAGCAGTGAAAATTGGAGGGGAGCAGATACGCAGTATTTT.

This chain uses TRBV15 with TRBJ2-2, with D uncertain. The CDR3 contains 13 residues. Trimming cost V 1 base and J 7 bases, with 7 bases left between them. Per germline, CDR1 LNHNV and CDR2 YYDKDF (reference sequence). CDR3 DNA: TGTGCCACCAGCAGAGGTCCTTTCGGGGAGCTGTTTTTT. Translating it yields CATSRGPFGELFF.

This clone has just a few counts. This chain connects TRBV10-3 to TRBJ2-7, with D tentatively TRBD2 (6 bases). The ends were cut back, 3 bases at V and 6 bases at J, with 6 bases in the middle. Looked up from germline, CDR1 is ENHRY and CDR2 is SYGVKD. There are 11 residues in the CDR3. CDR3 sequence: CAISEAGEQYF. The DNA of the CDR3 is TGTGCCATCAGTGAAGCGGGCGAGCAGTACTTC.

The chain carries TRBV11-3 and TRBJ2-7, with a possible D match to TRBD2 (6 bases). There are 14 residues in the CDR3. Germline CDR1 is SGHNT and CDR2 is YENEEA. V lost 4 bases and J 6 bases, leaving 16 bases between the germline ends. The DNA of the CDR3 is TGTGCCAGCAGCTCGCTCCGGGACTCCGGCGAGCAGTACTTC. Its protein is CASSSLRDSGEQYF.

The V gene is TRBV19, the J gene TRBJ2-1, with 9 bases matching TRBD2. CDR3 length: 14 residues. The V gene's germline CDR1 is LNHDA and CDR2 SQIVND (reference sequence). With V trimmed by 5 bases and J by 6 bases, 5 bases remained unmatched. The CDR3 spells CASSGGSGSNEQFF. In DNA, the CDR3 is TGTGCCAGTAGTGGGGGTAGCGGGAGCAATGAGCAGTTCTTC. Complete variable domain (other parts from reference TRBV19 and TRBJ2-1): DGGITQSPKYLFRKEGQNVTLSCEQNLNHDAMYWYRQDPGQGLRLIYYSQIVNDFQKGDIAEGYSVSREKKESFPLTVTSAQKNPTAFYLCASSGGSGSNEQFFGPGTRLTVL.

The CDR3 loop is CASSFPLPGLVLQETQYF. The DNA of the CDR3 is TGCGCCAGCAGCTTCCCGCTGCCGGGACTAGTCCTTCAAGAGACCCAGTACTTC. V and J are TRBV5-1 and TRBJ2-5; 8 bases line up with TRBD2. This CDR3 comprises 18 residues. Germline values: CDR1 SGHRS, CDR2 YFSETQ. V was pared by 2 bases and J by 2 bases, with 14 bases of the junction left unmatched.